The count of the clone carrying this T cell receptor (beta chain) is one. Measured with immunoSEQ multiplex PCR; TCRdb has only the in-frame clones, and not every one. There are roughly 56,000 clones in the sample; approximately 92% occur only once, and around 4.6% lies in the top ten. Germline V gene lookup returns CDR1 SGHNT and CDR2 YYREEE (reference sequence). This CDR3 has 13 residues. Trimming left V 4 bases short and J 0 bases short, with 5 bases between. This sample was taken from a study of blood T cell repertoires in COVID-19. The wider study: The origin of the acute and convalescent COVID-19 samples was the United States, Italy and Spain.

The TCR was taken from a man in his forties or fifties with active COVID-19. The chain joins TRBV5-4 to TRBJ1-5; D is unresolved. Sequenced sample: peripheral blood. CDR3 loop: CASSQYSNQPQHF. The DNA for the CDR3 is TGTGCCAGCAGCCAGTATAGCAATCAGCCCCAGCATTTT.